This TCR beta chain was documented in a study of blood T cell repertoires in COVID-19. Study-level information: From the United States, Italy and Spain came samples of acute and convalescent COVID-19. Nucleic acid was either cDNA or gDNA, and it came from T cells, B-cell-depleted T cells, or PBMCs.

Participants, roughly 18 to 89 years old, spanned around 26 US areas. Donors in Cohort 3 counted as recovered after two negative PCRs, clearance, or symptom resolution. Sequencing used immunoSEQ multiplex PCR; TCRdb keeps in-frame clones, though not all of them. The table includes a few hundred thousand clones, around 87% detected once. CDR1 and CDR2 (germline): LNHDA, SQIVND (reference sequence). Trimming removed 4 bases from V and 0 bases from J, with 10 bases in between. The CDR3 has 16 amino acids. The J gene is TRBJ1-6, the V gene TRBV19; no reliable D call. This sequence originates from a man between 25 and 39 years old who had recovered from COVID-19. Sequencing was carried out using PBMCs or T cells enriched from blood (not recorded which). In nucleotides, the CDR3 is TGTGCCAGTAGTACCTATTCGGGCTCCTATAATTCACCCCTCCACTTT. Translation: CASSTYSGSYNSPLHF. Full variable domain (outside the CDR3, taken from reference TRBV19 and TRBJ1-6): DGGITQSPKYLFRKEGQNVTLSCEQNLNHDAMYWYRQDPGQGLRLIYYSQIVNDFQKGDIAEGYSVSREKKESFPLTVTSAQKNPTAFYLCASSTYSGSYNSPLHFGNGTRLTVT.